The entry below describes one T cell receptor (beta chain). Its antigen is unknown. There are no base qualities to consult, and no much larger clone falls within one base. This sample is part of a study of cytomegalovirus exposure and HLA in healthy donors (dated by TCRdb to about 2017). General notes on the study: An earlier analysis of some 600 of the donors reported approximately 260 Gb of sequence data and around 120 million unique TCR beta sequences obtained from approximately 180 million T cells. An early release that covered around 590 HLA-typed donors contained 300 to 350 gigabases of sequencing data and 80 million or so unique TCR sequences. Of the roughly 390 genotyped donors, approximately 80% were placed in the genetic ancestry cluster associated with self-reported Caucasian donors. The study was designed to test whether signatures of past pathogen exposure could be identified by cataloging public T cell receptors. The T cell repertoires of 666 subjects were profiled by immunosequencing and related to cytomegalovirus serostatus. A separate validation cohort of more than 100 different subjects was used in addition to the approximately 700-subject first cohort. To predict cytomegalovirus infection status, the study combined high-throughput TCR immunosequencing, statistical association of individual TCRs with disease status, and machine learning. To study patterns of TCR occurrence, a later analysis re-analyzed previously published TCR beta repertoires from 600 to 750 donors and added high-resolution HLA genotyping. The later analysis used no new phenotypic data to find candidate immune exposures, relying instead on TCR beta sequences and their occurrence across donors. In an earlier analysis of 587 of the donors, high-throughput TCR beta sequencing was used to judge whether each TCR beta V gene segment behaved as functional or pseudogenic. Donor age, sex, ethnicity and CMV serostatus were compiled together with the repertoire data. Genome-wide SNP genotypes for about 60% of the 666 donors were used in a later genetic analysis, which treated that subset as a discovery cohort. All discovery cohort repertoires had been generated on a single sequencing platform. HLA typing included class I and class II loci at four-digit resolution. Typing coverage varied by locus: about 620-640 donors for A, B, C, DRB1 and DQB1; 522 for DQA1; approximately 610 for DPA1; under 490 for DPB1. About five DR-DQ haplotypes were handled as single units for association and clustering because linkage in the cohort was strong. Among around 400 genotyped donors of the cohort, an average of approximately 230,000 unique TCR beta nucleotide sequences were sequenced per donor, around 18% of them non-productive. Results and caveats for the whole study, not just this receptor: A further reported finding was that TCR beta sequences accurately predicted the HLA-A and HLA-B alleles for most subjects in the first cohort. Roughly uniform sequencing depth across donors was assumed in presence/absence analyses, although this assumption may not hold. Linkage disequilibrium might explain the correlated functional status among segregating V segments, but an unknown experimental factor could not be ruled out. Because the 87-base-pair reads could not distinguish some IMGT-functional V segments, including TRBV6-2 and TRBV6-3, those segments were excluded. Most TCR sequences were seen in very few donors, while some public TCRs were found in many individuals. When HLA alleles, especially DR and DQ, strongly co-occurred, TCR associations were difficult to assign to individual alleles. Most CMV-associated TCR beta chains appeared to be HLA-restricted in a later analysis, and the HLA associations seemed to be driven largely by CMV exposure. Because HLA typing was unavailable for some donors at each locus, only the typed subset was used in association tests. In an earlier analysis of more than 450 of the donors, most TCR beta V segments were observed in productive rearrangements about 87% or about 30% of the time, broadly matching IMGT annotations. This cohort had only TCR beta chains sequenced, and the lack of alpha or paired-chain data limited which features could be detected. In vitro tests confirmed that three of the cytomegalovirus-associated TCR beta chains recognize cytomegalovirus antigens. In a later genetic analysis, fewer N-insertions in productive TCRs were reported among donors in an Asian-associated ancestry cluster than the roughly 700-donor mean. A total of roughly 160 TCR beta chains were listed by the study as associated with cytomegalovirus. Compared with equally common non-associated chains, HLA-associated TCR beta chains in a later analysis were more clonally expanded and had lower generation probabilities. In a later analysis, 16,951 TCR beta sequences were associated with specific HLA alleles at a false discovery rate of 0.05. In a later analysis, the rate of TCR association differed among HLA loci, with DRB1 alleles having the most associated TCRs and HLA-C alleles having the fewest. A later genetic analysis associated a missense DCLRE1C variant with V-gene and J-gene trimming of TCR beta chains, and an independent cohort replicated the association. It was suggested by the authors that the approach could potentially be generalized to other disease states and immunological phenotypes. The earlier analysis of 587 of the donors excluded roughly 17 rarely observed V segments, including chromosome 9 orphons, because counts were too low. The only immune exposure information available for the cohort was CMV serostatus. A cluster of highly shared sequence variants was judged likely to be a technical artifact of the sequencing pipeline. A later analysis reported that several top co-occurrence clusters appeared linked to parvovirus B19, influenza, CMV and Epstein-Barr virus. In both the original and validation cohorts, the classifier was reported to diagnose cytomegalovirus status with high specificity and sensitivity.

Looking up the germline V gene yields CDR1 MGHRA and CDR2 YSYEKL. Its CDR3 holds 18 amino acids, cysteine through phenylalanine. Left in the record is the CDR3 DNA by itself, 54 bases read in frame from the first base. Trimming at the junction amounts to 1 base on V and 0 bases on J, and the germline ends lie 19 bases apart. To prepare the library, the immunoSEQ multiplex PCR assay was applied. For the multiplex PCR, a mixture combining 60 forward primers for TCR Vbeta segments and 13 reverse primers for TCR Jbeta segments was used. The CDR3 region of rearranged TCR beta genes was amplified from genomic DNA with a multiplex PCR assay. Amplified TCR beta libraries were sequenced as 87-base-pair reads on the Illumina HiSeq System. As for the authors' bioinformatics: Across the 670 or so repertoires, a later analysis counted approximately 75 million unique TCR beta chains, around 11 million of which were shared by at least two donors. To remove PCR and sequencing errors, raw reads were error-corrected and collapsed into unique sequences using a nearest-neighbor algorithm that merged closely related sequences. CDR3 sequences were aligned to IMGT reference sequences to assign V, D and J gene segments. For a sequence to be retained, at least a six-nucleotide match to both a V gene segment and a J gene segment was required. A rearrangement was called productive if the CDR3 had no stop codons and remained in frame with V and J, and every other rearrangement was called non-productive. Following IMGT convention, CDR3 was defined as the stretch from the second conserved V-encoded cysteine to the conserved J-encoded phenylalanine. In an earlier analysis of around 540 of the donors, sequences lacking an unambiguous match to a single V gene segment were excluded. An earlier analysis of about 590 of the donors classified V segments as functional when productive rearrangements were above 56.7% and as segregating when the standard deviation between donors was above 5%. A statistical classification framework was built for diagnosing cytomegalovirus status from the catalog of TCR beta chain sequences. V and J gene assignment, in a later analysis, came from comparing TCR nucleotide sequences with IMGT/GENE-DB human TR gene sequences. Using the TCRdist pipeline, a later analysis assigned CDR3 sequences along with most-parsimonious VDJ recombination scenarios. In a later analysis, each TCR beta chain was defined by its CDR3 amino acid sequence together with its V-gene family, and reads without a unique V-gene family were excluded. In a later analysis, 550 to 650 highly shared, low-generation-probability nucleotide sequences were removed to address suspected cross-contamination and a sequencing artifact. In a later analysis, a clonal expansion index was calculated for each public chain from normalized within-repertoire ranks of inferred template counts. Generation probabilities in a later analysis came from a VDJ recombination model fitted to out-of-frame rearrangements, and those results were checked against IGoR. Hypergeometric tests were used in a later analysis to score TCR-TCR, TCR-HLA and TCR-CMV co-occurrence, with a repertoire-size bias correction applied to the TCR pairs. False discovery rates were estimated in a later analysis by permuting HLA or CMV assignments 20 times. In a later analysis, co-occurring TCRs were grouped with DBSCAN, and TCRdist sequence similarity was added when clustering was performed within HLA-allele-positive subsets. Repertoires with fewer than 30,000 or more than 120,000 public chains, plus five repertoires with anomalous nucleotide sharing, were excluded from co-occurrence clustering. TCRdb retrieved this table from immuneACCESS and kept in-frame rearrangements only. Not all clones are present; in checked studies, unresolved V genes account for under half, and no reason is known for the remainder. That table supplies the V and J calls and clone size; D and trimming were determined from the DNA. Here the sample has approximately 120,000 clones; approximately 78% occur a single time. The top ten constitute 0.95% to 1.4% of the sample.

In total, roughly 670 healthy bone marrow donors made up the cohort. Cohort members were all nominally healthy when sampled, although unrecorded immune exposures were likely present. The donor tested CMV seronegative and was one of the 352 seronegative cohort members. Every donor gave a peripheral blood sample, and the peripheral blood mononuclear cells from that sample were used for TCR beta sequencing. Genomic DNA was extracted from the blood cell samples with the Qiagen DNeasy Blood Extraction Kit. The sequenced sample consisted of PBMCs. The clonotype was recovered from a woman in her 30s in good health and CMV-seronegative. Recombination joined TRBV4-1 with TRBJ2-7; the D gene is perhaps TRBD1, on 6 matching bases. The base sequence is TGCGCCAGCAGCCAAGGGGGCCTTACGAGGGGGACCTCCTACGAGCAGTACTTC. Translated, this gives CASSQGGLTRGTSYEQYF.